This T cell receptor beta chain was sequenced during a study of T cells in Graves' hyperthyroidism and ophthalmopathy. For the study at large: Peripheral blood was secured at the point of initial diagnosis, before any treatment.

This clonotype came up many times. Subjects with ophthalmopathy showed a Clinical Activity Score no lower than 3, a NOSPECS grade no lower than 4, and a duration shorter than 3 months. From RNA transcripts, TCR beta CDR3 regions were amplified. A first-round RT-PCR of the TCR CDR3 used the HTBI primer set. In TCRdb, the multiplex PCR reads were re-called with MiXCR into one record per CDR3 protein. This table has some 360,000 distinct CDR3 sequences, roughly 20% appearing once. Sequenced: blood. The clonotype was recovered from a woman in her 40s with Graves' ophthalmopathy.

The CDR3 nucleotides read TGTGCCAGCAGCTCAGACCCTGGGACAGGGGATGGCTACACCTTC. Its translation is CASSSDPGTGDGYTF. This sequence joins TRBV11-2 and TRBJ1-2; the match to TRBD1 covers 10 bases. The germline V gene encodes CDR1 SGHAT and CDR2 FQNNGV. CDR3 length equals 15 residues. V dropped 4 bases and J dropped 6; count of bases not matched to a gene: 8.